What follows are 14 T cell receptor beta chains derived from one specimen sequenced in a study of T cell repertoires in cytomegalovirus infection (dated by TCRdb to the late 2010s). The instrument given in TCRdb is Illumina HiSeq 1500. In TCRdb, the public reads were trimmed at Q25 with fastp and aligned with MiXCR, with productive beta chains retained. Each entry is one CDR3 protein sequence, shown with its most common DNA and genes. The sample table records more than 200,000 distinct CDR3 sequences; roughly 10% of these occur just once. About 14% of the sample comes from the top ten. Sequencing was done on a sample of PBMCs. These receptors were obtained from a human donor in good health (CMV status not recorded). Some clones in this sample may be carry-over from other donors' samples.

This clonotype was seen at least ten times. The chain employs TRBV7-2 and TRBJ2-2; D gene ambiguous. There are 16 residues in the CDR3. In germline, CDR1 is SGHTA, CDR2 FQGNSA. Between the trimmed V and J ends, which lost 0 bases and 4 bases, there was a span of 12 bases. The CDR3 DNA sequence: TGTGCCAGCAGCTTAGCGTCATCTACGGGCACCGGGGAGCTGTTTTTT. It translates to CASSLASSTGTGELFF. The full variable domain, with the rest looked up from reference TRBV7-2 and TRBJ2-2, is GAGVSQSPSNKVTEKGKDVELRCDPISGHTALYWYRQSLGQGLEFLIYFQGNSAPDKSGLPSDRFSAERTGGSVSTLTIQRTQQEDSAVYLCASSLASSTGTGELFFGEGSRLTVL.

At least ten counts were recorded for this clonotype. V gene TRBV7-2 combines with J gene TRBJ2-7; the match to TRBD2 covers 12 bases. This CDR3 contains 15 residues. The V gene end was trimmed by 5 bases and the J gene end by 2 bases; junction bases not matched to a gene: 4. CDR1 is SGHTA, CDR2 FQGNSA, per germline. CDR3 bases: TGTGCCAGCAGCCCCGGACTAGCGGGAACCTACGAGCAGTACTTC. Encoded protein: CASSPGLAGTYEQYF.

This clonotype showed up many times. The rearrangement joins TRBV11-2 to TRBJ1-3; D remains ambiguous. The CDR3 is 14 amino acids. Looked up from germline, CDR1 is SGHAT and CDR2 is FQNNGV. V was clipped by 3 bases and J by 2 bases, with 8 bases between them. The CDR3 region has the DNA TGTGCCAGCAGCTTGCGCCGGACTGGAAACACCATATATTTT. Protein sequence: CASSLRRTGNTIYF.

This clonotype was seen at least ten times. The genes are TRBV7-8 and TRBJ2-1; D may correspond to TRBD1 or TRBD2 (5 bases each). With 1 base removed from V and 16 bases from J, the gap between germline ends came to 11 bases. The CDR3 consists of 11 residues. Germline V gene lookup returns CDR1 SGHVS and CDR2 FQNEAQ. The CDR3 is CASSLGDAGFF. The CDR3 bases are TGTGCCAGCAGCTTAGGGGACGCTGGATTCTTC.

This clonotype showed up many times. The chain employs TRBV7-2 and TRBJ2-3; D is unclear. Germline V gene lookup returns CDR1 SGHTA and CDR2 FQGNSA. The CDR3 totals 15 residues. The germline V and J ends were trimmed by 5 bases and 0 bases, with 12 bases remaining between them. The DNA of the CDR3 is TGTGCCAGCAGCCTTGGACGGCACAGCACAGATACGCAGTATTTT. Encoded protein: CASSLGRHSTDTQYF.

CDR3 amino acids: CASSQDRGLPNTEAFF. The CDR3 region has the DNA TGTGCCAGCAGCCAGGACAGGGGCCTCCCGAACACTGAAGCTTTCTTT. The chain recombines TRBV7-9 with TRBJ1-1; 9 nucleotides align to TRBD1. With 5 bases clipped from V and 1 base from J, the junction kept 8 bases outside the gene matches. The CDR3 has 16 amino acids. CDR1 SEHNR and CDR2 FQNEAQ come from the germline V gene (reference sequence).

The rearrangement uses TRBV10-3 and TRBJ1-2, with TRBD1 matching over 11 bases. CDR1 is ENHRY, CDR2 SYGVKD, per germline. After removal of 4 bases from V and 8 bases from J, the junction contained 3 bases not matched to a gene. The length of the CDR3 is 13 residues. The CDR3 loop reads CAISGTGGRGYTF. In nucleotides, the CDR3 is TGTGCCATCAGTGGGACAGGGGGCAGAGGCTACACCTTC.

This clonotype was counted many times. The chain uses TRBV12-3 or TRBV12-4 and TRBJ1-1; 9 positions agree with TRBD1. This CDR3 region has 15 residues. J lost 0 bases, V lost 3 bases, and 2 bases had no gene match. The CDR3 here is CASSFTGGMNTEAFF. As DNA, the CDR3 is TGTGCCAGCAGTTTCACAGGGGGCATGAACACTGAAGCTTTCTTT.

This clonotype has more than one count but fewer than ten. The chain employs TRBV2 and TRBJ1-6; 8 bases are a match to TRBD1. The V gene's germline CDR1 is SNHLY and CDR2 FYNNEI. The CDR3 runs 15 residues. Trimming at V came to 6 bases and at J to 12 bases, leaving 13 bases not matched to a gene. CDR3 protein: CASRDWGQAKIPLHF. DNA for the CDR3: TGTGCCAGCAGGGACTGGGGACAGGCTAAGATACCCCTCCACTTT.

This rearrangement joins TRBV27 to TRBJ1-6; D is undetermined. The germline gives CDR1 MNHEY, CDR2 SMNVEV (reference sequence). Trimming left V 5 bases short and J 7 bases short, with 18 bases between. CDR3 size: 16 residues. The CDR3 reads CASSTEHSTKNSPLHF. The CDR3 region has the DNA TGTGCCAGCAGTACGGAACACAGCACGAAGAATTCACCCCTCCACTTT.

As regards this clonotype: A much larger clone differs by one base, so this may be a read error. V is TRBV10-3 and J is TRBJ2-1, with D perhaps TRBD2 (5 bases). The CDR3 contains 13 residues. The germline V gene encodes CDR1 ENHRY and CDR2 SYGVKD. CDR3 residues: CTISEDFYNEQFF. The CDR3 nucleotides are TGTACCATCAGTGAGGACTTCTACAATGAGCAGTTCTTC.

The chain has TRBV29-1 and TRBJ1-1; no firm D call. From germline, CDR1 is SQVTM and CDR2 ANQGSEA. The V end was cut by 5 bases, the J end by 4 bases, with 17 bases between. CDR3 length: 14 amino acids. In DNA, the CDR3 is TGCAGCGTTACCAACCCCTGGGGAGGCACTGAAGCTTTCTTT. It is translated as CSVTNPWGGTEAFF.

This clonotype appeared many times. J is TRBJ2-7 and V is TRBV7-2; D assignment may be TRBD1 or TRBD2 (5 bases each). The germline V gene encodes CDR1 SGHTA and CDR2 FQGNSA. The CDR3 spans 15 residues. Trimming removed 5 bases at V and 0 bases at J, with 14 bases between. The CDR3 coding sequence is TGTGCCAGCAGCGCCGGGACCGAAAGCTCCTACGAGCAGTACTTC. It specifies CASSAGTESSYEQYF. The full variable domain, in which reference TRBV7-2 and TRBJ2-7 provide the parts outside the CDR3, is GAGVSQSPSNKVTEKGKDVELRCDPISGHTALYWYRQSLGQGLEFLIYFQGNSAPDKSGLPSDRFSAERTGGSVSTLTIQRTQQEDSAVYLCASSAGTESSYEQYFGPGTRLTVT.

This clonotype was found many times. V gene TRBV28 combines with J gene TRBJ2-1; maybe TRBD2 (5 bases). The CDR3 is 13 residues long. The ends were cut back, 5 bases at V and 6 bases at J, with 11 bases in the middle. Germline V gives CDR1 MDHEN, CDR2 SYDVKM. Here the CDR3 DNA reads TGTGCCAGCAGTCTCGGGATCCCCAATGAGCAGTTCTTC. Translating it yields CASSLGIPNEQFF.